The source of this T cell receptor (beta chain) is a study of blood T cell repertoires in COVID-19. Study context: Collection of acute and convalescent COVID-19 samples took place in the United States, Italy and Spain.

The V segment lost 3 bases and the J segment 10 bases; nucleotides outside the gene matches: 15. This CDR3 contains 17 residues. Germline CDR1 is SGHTA and CDR2 is FQGNSA. Profiled with immunoSEQ multiplex PCR; TCRdb holds only in-frame clones, not every one. This table has approximately 170,000 clones, roughly four fifths appearing once. Sequencing was done on a sample of peripheral blood. This chain links TRBV7-2 with TRBJ1-6; 7 bases match TRBD1. This sequence originates from a man in his sixties with active or convalescent COVID-19. The CDR3 here is CASSLGETGTRQSPLHF. The CDR3 DNA sequence: TGTGCCAGCAGCTTGGGGGAGACAGGGACAAGGCAGTCACCCCTCCACTTT.